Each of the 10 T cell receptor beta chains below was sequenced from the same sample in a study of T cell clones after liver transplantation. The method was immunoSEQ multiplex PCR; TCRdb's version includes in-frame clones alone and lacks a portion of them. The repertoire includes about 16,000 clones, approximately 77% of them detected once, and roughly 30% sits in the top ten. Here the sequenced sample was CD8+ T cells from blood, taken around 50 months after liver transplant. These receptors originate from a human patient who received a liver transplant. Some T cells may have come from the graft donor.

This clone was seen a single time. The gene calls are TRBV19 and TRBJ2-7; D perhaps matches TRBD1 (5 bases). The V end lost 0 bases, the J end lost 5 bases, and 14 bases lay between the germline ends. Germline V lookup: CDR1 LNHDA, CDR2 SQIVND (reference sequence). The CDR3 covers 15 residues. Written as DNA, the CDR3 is TGTGCCAGTAGTATAGATCAGGGAACCCCCAACGAGCAGTACTTC. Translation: CASSIDQGTPNEQYF.

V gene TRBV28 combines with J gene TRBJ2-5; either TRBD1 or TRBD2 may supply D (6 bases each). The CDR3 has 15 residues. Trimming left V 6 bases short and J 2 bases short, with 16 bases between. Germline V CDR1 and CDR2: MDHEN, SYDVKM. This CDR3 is CASSSEGGIQETQYF. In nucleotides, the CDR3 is TGTGCCAGCAGCTCGGAAGGGGGGATACAAGAGACCCAGTACTTC.

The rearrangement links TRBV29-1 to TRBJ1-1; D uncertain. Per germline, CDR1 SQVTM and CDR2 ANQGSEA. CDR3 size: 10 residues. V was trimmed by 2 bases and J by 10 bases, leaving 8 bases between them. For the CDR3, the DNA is TGCAGCGTTGAACCGGACCGAGCTTTCTTT. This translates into CSVEPDRAFF.

CDR3 DNA sequence: TGCGCCAGCAGCCAATGGGATGGCTACACCTTC. This sequence encodes CASSQWDGYTF. V is TRBV4-1 and J is TRBJ1-2; D ambiguous. Germline loops: CDR1 MGHRA, CDR2 YSYEKL. The ends were cut back, 2 bases at V and 6 bases at J, with 4 bases in the middle. The CDR3 is 11 residues long.

The CDR3 loop is CASSLGADLRISGNTIYF. The CDR3, as DNA: TGTGCCAGCAGCTTAGGGGCGGATTTACGGATCTCTGGAAACACCATATATTTT. This chain connects TRBV11-2 to TRBJ1-3; no firm D call. Germline CDR1 and CDR2: SGHAT and FQNNGV. CDR3 length equals 18 residues. V lost 1 base and J 0 bases, leaving 16 bases between the germline ends.

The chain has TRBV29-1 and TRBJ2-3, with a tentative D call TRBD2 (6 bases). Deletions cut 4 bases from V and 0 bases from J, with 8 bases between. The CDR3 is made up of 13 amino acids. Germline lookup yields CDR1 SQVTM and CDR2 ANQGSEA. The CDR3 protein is CSVVAGSTDTQYF. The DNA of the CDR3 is TGCAGCGTTGTTGCGGGGAGCACAGATACGCAGTATTTT.

CDR3 DNA sequence: TGTGCCAGCAGCCCCGGGACGTCCTCACCCCTCCACTTT. Translating it yields CASSPGTSSPLHF. This chain connects TRBV7-6 to TRBJ1-6, with D perhaps matching TRBD1 (5 bases). This CDR3 comprises 13 residues. The germline V gene has CDR1 SGHVS and CDR2 FNYEAQ. V gave up 5 bases and J gave up 10 bases, with 12 bases separating them.

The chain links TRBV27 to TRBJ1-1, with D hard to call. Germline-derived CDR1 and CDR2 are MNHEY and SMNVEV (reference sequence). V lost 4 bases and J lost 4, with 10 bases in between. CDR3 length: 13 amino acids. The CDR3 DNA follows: TGTGCCAGCAGTTCTCCCCGGCGCACTGAAGCTTTCTTT. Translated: CASSSPRRTEAFF.

As DNA, the CDR3 is TGTGCCAGCCTCCCCCCCCCAGCCCAGCATTTT. As protein: CASLPPPAQHF. The chain has TRBV21-1 and TRBJ1-5; the table calls TRBD1, which could not be checked here. TRBV21-1 counts as a pseudogene. This CDR3 spans 11 amino acids.

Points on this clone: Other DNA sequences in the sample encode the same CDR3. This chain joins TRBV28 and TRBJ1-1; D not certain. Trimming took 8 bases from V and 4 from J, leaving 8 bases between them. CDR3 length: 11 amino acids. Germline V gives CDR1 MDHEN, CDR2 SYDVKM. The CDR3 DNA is TGTGCCAGCTCTTTGGGCACTGAAGCTTTCTTT. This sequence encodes CASSLGTEAFF.